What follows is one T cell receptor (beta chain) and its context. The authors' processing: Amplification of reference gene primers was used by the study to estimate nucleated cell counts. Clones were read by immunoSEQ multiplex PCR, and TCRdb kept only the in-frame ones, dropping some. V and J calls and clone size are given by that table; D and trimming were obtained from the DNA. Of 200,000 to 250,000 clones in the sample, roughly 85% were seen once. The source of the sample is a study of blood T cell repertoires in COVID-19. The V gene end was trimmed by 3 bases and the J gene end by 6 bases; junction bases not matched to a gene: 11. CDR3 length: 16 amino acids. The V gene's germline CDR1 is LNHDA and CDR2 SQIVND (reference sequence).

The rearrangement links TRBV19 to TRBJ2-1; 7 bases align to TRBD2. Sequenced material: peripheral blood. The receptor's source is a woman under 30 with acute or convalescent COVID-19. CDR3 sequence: CASSIRVRTRGNEQFF. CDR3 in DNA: TGTGCCAGTAGTATTAGGGTCCGGACTAGGGGCAATGAGCAGTTCTTC. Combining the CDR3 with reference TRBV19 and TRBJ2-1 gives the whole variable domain DGGITQSPKYLFRKEGQNVTLSCEQNLNHDAMYWYRQDPGQGLRLIYYSQIVNDFQKGDIAEGYSVSREKKESFPLTVTSAQKNPTAFYLCASSIRVRTRGNEQFFGPGTRLTVL.